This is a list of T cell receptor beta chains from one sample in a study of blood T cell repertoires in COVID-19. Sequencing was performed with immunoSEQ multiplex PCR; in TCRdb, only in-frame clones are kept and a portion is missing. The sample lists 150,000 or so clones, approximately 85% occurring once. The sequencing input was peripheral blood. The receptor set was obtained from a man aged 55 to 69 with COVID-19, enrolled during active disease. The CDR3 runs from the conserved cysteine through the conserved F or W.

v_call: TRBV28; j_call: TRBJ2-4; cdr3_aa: CASSLSGGRGNIQYF
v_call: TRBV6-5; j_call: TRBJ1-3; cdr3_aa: CASSYSGGLSGNTIYF
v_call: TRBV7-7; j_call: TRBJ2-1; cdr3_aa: CASSLGGSVNEQFF
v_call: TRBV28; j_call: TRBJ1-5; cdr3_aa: CASAGDGSQPQHF
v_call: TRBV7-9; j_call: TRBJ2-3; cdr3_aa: CASSFQGLVGDTQYF
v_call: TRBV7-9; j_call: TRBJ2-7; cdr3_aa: CASSLTGDSYEQYF
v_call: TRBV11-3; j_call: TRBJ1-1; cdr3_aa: CASSAHRGRNTEAFF
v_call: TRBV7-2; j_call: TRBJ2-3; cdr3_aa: CASSLVGGAVITDTQYF
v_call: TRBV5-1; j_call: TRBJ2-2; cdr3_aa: CASSLQANTGELFF
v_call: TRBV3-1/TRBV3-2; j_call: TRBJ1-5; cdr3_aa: CASSGGGLNNQPQHF
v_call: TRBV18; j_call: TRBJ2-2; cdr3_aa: CASSPYSRDVGELFF
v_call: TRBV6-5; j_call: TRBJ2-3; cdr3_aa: CASSRTGTYTDTQYF
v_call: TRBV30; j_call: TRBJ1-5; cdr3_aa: CAWSAALGGSNQPQHF
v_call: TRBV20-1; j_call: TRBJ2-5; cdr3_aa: CSASSGALQETQYF
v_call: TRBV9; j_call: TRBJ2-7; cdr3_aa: CASSGQGYEQYF
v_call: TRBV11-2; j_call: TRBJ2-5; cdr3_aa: CASSPPSGQETQYF
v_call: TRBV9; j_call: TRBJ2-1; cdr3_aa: CASSVLAGGYNEQFF
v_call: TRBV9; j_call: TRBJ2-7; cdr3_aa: CASSVGVTGTYEQYF
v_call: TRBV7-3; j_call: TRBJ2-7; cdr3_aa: CASSSQGRAGTHEQYF
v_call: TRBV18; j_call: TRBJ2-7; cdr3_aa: CASSQRQGGYGYEQYF
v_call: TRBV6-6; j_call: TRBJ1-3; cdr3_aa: CASSWTGSGNTIYF
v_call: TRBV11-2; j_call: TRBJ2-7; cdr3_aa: CASSPLVAGEQYF
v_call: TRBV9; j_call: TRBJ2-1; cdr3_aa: CASSANTGYNEQFF
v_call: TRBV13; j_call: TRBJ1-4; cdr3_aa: CASSLGPTNEKLFF
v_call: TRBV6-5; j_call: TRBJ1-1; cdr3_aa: CASSTTGGGAFF
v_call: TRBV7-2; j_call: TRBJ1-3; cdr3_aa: CASSLDSHSGNTIYF
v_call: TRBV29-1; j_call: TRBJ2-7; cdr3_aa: CSVGGTSGGNEQYF
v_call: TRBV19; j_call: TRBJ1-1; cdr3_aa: CASSGARGNTEAFF
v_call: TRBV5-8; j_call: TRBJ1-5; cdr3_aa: CASSLGETGGDQPQHF
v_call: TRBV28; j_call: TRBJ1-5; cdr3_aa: CASTGERWLLSNQPQHF
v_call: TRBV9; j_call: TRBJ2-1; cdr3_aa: CASSPPRGGAAREQFF
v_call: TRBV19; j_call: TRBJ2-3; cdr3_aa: CASTLGGPPGTDTQYF
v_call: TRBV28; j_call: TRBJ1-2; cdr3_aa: CASSLSLGSAHYGYTF
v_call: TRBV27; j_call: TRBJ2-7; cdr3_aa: CASSRWGGSYEQYF
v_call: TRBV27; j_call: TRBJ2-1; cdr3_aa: CASSFRVTGYNEQFF
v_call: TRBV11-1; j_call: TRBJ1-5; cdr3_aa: CASSHDIYQPQHF
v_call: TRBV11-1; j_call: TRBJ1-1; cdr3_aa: CASSWDRGNTEAFF
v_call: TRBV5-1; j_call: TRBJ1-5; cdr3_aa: CASSLDGTENQPQHF
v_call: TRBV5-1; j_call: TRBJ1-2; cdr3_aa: CASSLVGTDNYGYTF
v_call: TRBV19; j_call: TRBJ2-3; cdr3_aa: CASRDRGTDTQYF
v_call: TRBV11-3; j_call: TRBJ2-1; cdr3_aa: CASSLGGSSYNEQFF
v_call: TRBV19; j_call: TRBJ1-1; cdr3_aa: CASHRGITEAFF
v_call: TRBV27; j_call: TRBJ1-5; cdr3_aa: CASSLGSPNQPQHF
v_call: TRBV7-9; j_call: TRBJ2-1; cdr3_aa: CASSLGQGAALYRFF